This TCR beta chain was sequenced for a study of blood T cell repertoires in COVID-19 (dated by TCRdb to 2018 to 2021). Background for the entire study: Collaborator samples came from the United States, Italy and Spain and covered acute and convalescent phases of COVID-19. Samples came from the ongoing ImmuneRACE study (first 160 participants) plus 1,254 subjects from 6 global collaborators. Nearly every sample came with metadata listing a de-identified subject ID, COVID-19 status, age in years and sex. Where available, HLA class I and class II types were obtained from metadata supplied by the sample provider rather than from assay-based typing. A freely available public database, intended as a resource for researchers studying the immune response to SARS-CoV-2, is where the repertoires were released. The dataset comprised deeply sampled blood TCRbeta repertoires from subjects exposed to, actively infected with, or recovered from COVID-19. The material from the prospective study consisted of cDNA or gDNA derived from T cells, B-cell-depleted T cells, or PBMCs. Results and caveats for the whole study, not just this receptor: Clinical and demographic metadata were provided uncurated, with the amount varying by source and participant.

TCRbeta CDR3 regions were amplified from genomic DNA by means of the immunoSEQ Assay, a bias-controlled multiplex PCR. In the paper's pipeline: The number of nucleated cells in each sample was estimated from the amplification of reference gene primers within the assay. To quantify the absolute abundance of each unique TCRbeta CDR3 rearrangement, sequence reads were collapsed and filtered. Productive Simpson clonality was computed per sample as the square root of Simpson's diversity index over productive rearrangements. As stored in TCRdb, this immuneACCESS dataset retains in-frame rearrangements with V and J assigned. A fraction of the clones does not appear; measured against another copy, unresolved V genes explain less than half of the discrepancy, and the remainder lacks a known reason. V, J and clone size reflect that table, while D and trimming were determined from the DNA. The sample table shows nearly 200,000 clones, and 70% to 90% are seen once. The ten largest clonotypes hold 6.5% to 9.5% of the sample.

Enrolling through a virtual design, the prospective study's participants ranged in age from roughly 18 to 90 years and lived across 24 United States geographic areas. Cohort assignment in the prospective study relied on participant-reported clinical history from a screening survey and a study questionnaire. ImmuneRACE Cohort 3 recovered participants were defined by two consecutive negative NP/OP PCR tests, healthcare professional clearance, or symptom resolution. In the prospective study, whole blood, serum and a nasopharyngeal or oropharyngeal swab were collected from each participant by mobile phlebotomists. Prospective study participants could optionally give additional blood draws and questionnaires over a roughly two-month period. Before DNA extraction, blood samples from the prospective study were shipped at room temperature or frozen. The germline V gene provides CDR1 SGDLS and CDR2 YYNGEE. The CDR3 contains 18 residues, cysteine and phenylalanine counted. Left in the record is the CDR3 DNA by itself, 54 bases read in frame from the first base. At the junction V is shortened by 3 bases and J by 0 bases, with 18 bases in between.

Of note for this clone: It lacks a known antigen. Base qualities are not recorded, but no much larger clone differs from it by a single base.

Material: PBMCs or T cells enriched from blood (not recorded which). The chain uses TRBV9 and TRBJ2-2; TRBD2 might be the D gene, on 6 matching bases. The source of this sequence is a woman between 18 and 29 years old who had recovered from COVID-19. In nucleotide form, the sequence is TGTGCCAGCAGCGCCTCGGTTCGGAGGGTAGCGAACACCGGGGAGCTGTTTTTT. Its translation reads: CASSASVRRVANTGELFF.